Presented here are 3 T cell receptor beta chains from one specimen sequenced in a study of beta chain features in type 1 diabetes. TCRB transcripts that were expressed got sequenced, as all of the isolated RNA had been reverse transcribed. Libraries were prepared by immunoSEQ multiplex PCR; TCRdb keeps only in-frame clonotypes and omits some of them. The sample shows roughly 610,000 clones, 15% of them seen only once. The sample consisted of naive CD4+ T cells from blood. The receptors were sampled from a man younger than 30 in good health.

This clone was counted many times. This rearrangement joins TRBV28 to TRBJ2-1; D possibly matches TRBD1 or TRBD2 (5 bases each). The ends were cut back, 8 bases at V and 5 bases at J, with 7 bases in the middle. The CDR3 totals 11 residues. Germline-derived CDR1 and CDR2 are MDHEN and SYDVKM. This chain's CDR3 is CASEGHNEQFF. The CDR3 DNA reads as TGTGCCAGCGAGGGGCACAATGAGCAGTTCTTC.

V usage is TRBV14 and J usage is TRBJ2-1; 12 bases line up with TRBD1. The V and J ends lost 4 bases and 10 bases, in that order; junction bases with no gene match: 14. The CDR3 spans 17 residues. Germline values: CDR1 SGHDN, CDR2 FVKESK. The CDR3 sequence is CASSLFPGQGAQREQFF. The CDR3 nucleotides read TGTGCCAGCAGCCTTTTCCCGGGACAGGGGGCGCAGCGGGAGCAGTTCTTC. Using reference TRBV14 and TRBJ2-1 for the parts outside the CDR3, the full variable domain is EAGVTQFPSHSVIEKGQTVTLRCDPISGHDNLYWYRRVMGKEIKFLLHFVKESKQDESGMPNNRFLAERTGGTYSTLKVQPAELEDSGVYFCASSLFPGQGAQREQFFGPGTRLTVL.

The rearrangement joins TRBV19 to TRBJ1-1, with a possible D match to TRBD1 (5 bases). The CDR3 runs 13 residues. V lost 7 bases, J lost 12 bases, and 21 bases lay in between. Germline V gives CDR1 LNHDA, CDR2 SQIVND (reference sequence). CDR3 DNA sequence: TGTGCCAGTAACCCTCGGGACCGCCATCTCCCTTTCTTT. This encodes CASNPRDRHLPFF. The whole variable domain, remainder taken from reference TRBV19 and TRBJ1-1, is DGGITQSPKYLFRKEGQNVTLSCEQNLNHDAMYWYRQDPGQGLRLIYYSQIVNDFQKGDIAEGYSVSREKKESFPLTVTSAQKNPTAFYLCASNPRDRHLPFFGQGTRLTVV.